The 5 T cell receptor beta chains below were found in one sample sequenced in a study of cytomegalovirus exposure and HLA in healthy donors. PCR amplification relied on 60 Vbeta primers (plus 13 Jbeta primers). Produced via immunoSEQ multiplex PCR; TCRdb's table is partial and in-frame only. The sample holds 100,000 or so clones, around three quarters seen once. The sequencing sample was made of PBMCs. Receptors were obtained from a woman aged 45-65 years in good health and CMV-seropositive.

CDR3: CASSSIAGGKTQYF. The CDR3 nucleotides read TGTGCCAGCAGTTCCATAGCGGGAGGGAAGACCCAGTACTTC. The gene calls are TRBV27 and TRBJ2-5; 11 bases align to TRBD2. Germline V gene sequence: CDR1 MNHEY, CDR2 SMNVEV (reference sequence). V lost 4 bases and J lost 6; bases outside the gene matches: 4. The CDR3 is 14 amino acids.

The chain recombines TRBV19 with TRBJ1-5; D is perhaps TRBD1 (5 bases). The CDR3 extends over 14 amino acids. The V gene lost 0 bases and the J gene lost 5 bases, with 8 bases spanning the gap. Germline values: CDR1 LNHDA, CDR2 SQIVND (reference sequence). In DNA, the CDR3 is TGTGCCAGTAGTATAGATTGGGGGGATCAGCCCCAGCATTTT. Translation: CASSIDWGDQPQHF.

V gene TRBV10-3 combines with J gene TRBJ2-7; TRBD2 aligns across 11 bases. V dropped 4 bases and J dropped 3; count of bases not matched to a gene: 11. This CDR3 is 17 amino acids long. Germline values: CDR1 ENHRY, CDR2 SYGVKD. The CDR3: CAISGTSGSPEGYEQYF. The CDR3 DNA is TGTGCCATCAGTGGAACTAGCGGGAGCCCTGAGGGCTACGAGCAGTACTTC.

Concerning this clone: Other DNA sequences in this specimen translate into the identical CDR3. The chain links TRBV9 to TRBJ2-2; no firm D call. V was clipped by 4 bases and J by 5 bases, with 6 bases between them. The CDR3 contains 12 residues. Germline CDR1 SGDLS, CDR2 YYNGEE. CDR3 in DNA: TGTGCCAGCAGCCCCAATACCGGGGAGCTGTTTTTT. Translating gives CASSPNTGELFF.

This clone was observed a few times. The chain combines TRBV5-1 with TRBJ1-1, with 9 bases that match TRBD1. Germline CDR1 is SGHRS and CDR2 is YFSETQ. There are 15 residues in the CDR3. Unmatched junction bases numbered 3, after V lost 1 base and J lost 2 bases. The CDR3 protein is CASSLLGQGNTEAFF. CDR3 bases: TGCGCCAGCAGCTTGCTGGGACAGGGCAACACTGAAGCTTTCTTT.